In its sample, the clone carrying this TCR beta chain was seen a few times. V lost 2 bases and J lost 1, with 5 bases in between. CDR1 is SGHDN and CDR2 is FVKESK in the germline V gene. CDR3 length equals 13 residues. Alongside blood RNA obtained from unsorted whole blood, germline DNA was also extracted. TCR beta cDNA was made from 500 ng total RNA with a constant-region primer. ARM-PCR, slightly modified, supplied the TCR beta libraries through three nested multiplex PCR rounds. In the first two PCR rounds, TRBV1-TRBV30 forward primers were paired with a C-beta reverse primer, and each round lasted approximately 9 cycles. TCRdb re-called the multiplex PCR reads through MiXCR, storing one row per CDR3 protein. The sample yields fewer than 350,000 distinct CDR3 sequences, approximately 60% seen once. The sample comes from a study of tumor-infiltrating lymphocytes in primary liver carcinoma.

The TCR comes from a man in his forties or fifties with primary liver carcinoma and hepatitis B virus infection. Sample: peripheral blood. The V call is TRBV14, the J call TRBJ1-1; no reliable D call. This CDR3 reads CASSQLGNTEAFF. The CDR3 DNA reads TGTGCCAGCAGCCAACTTGGGAACACTGAAGCTTTCTTT. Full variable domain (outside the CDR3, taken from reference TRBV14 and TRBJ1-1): EAGVTQFPSHSVIEKGQTVTLRCDPISGHDNLYWYRRVMGKEIKFLLHFVKESKQDESGMPNNRFLAERTGGTYSTLKVQPAELEDSGVYFCASSQLGNTEAFFGQGTRLTVV.